The clone carrying this T cell receptor beta chain has just a few counts. Combining a sample-barcoded 5' primer with a J-beta primer mix, a second PCR ran for about 7 to 11 cycles. TCRdb re-derived calls from the 5' RACE reads in MiXCR, one entry per CDR3 protein. The sample shows around 1,900,000 distinct CDR3 sequences, about two fifths of them seen only once. The sample is drawn from a study of blood T cells in healthy people across ages. V dropped 5 bases and J dropped 1 base, with 14 bases sitting between them. This CDR3 has 15 amino acids. Per germline, CDR1 SGHVS and CDR2 FNYEAQ. The receptor was derived from a human donor in good health. V and J are TRBV7-6 and TRBJ1-1, with D possibly TRBD1 on 6 matching bases. The sequenced sample consisted of blood. The DNA of the CDR3 is TGTGCCAGCAGCCCACACCCGACAGGGAACACTGAAGCTTTCTTT. It encodes CASSPHPTGNTEAFF.